Detailed here is one T cell receptor beta chain. What it binds is unknown. The CDR3 contains 14 residues. CDR1 LNHDA and CDR2 SQIVND come from the germline V gene (reference sequence). Trimming took off 5 bases at V and 6 bases at J, with 17 bases between the two ends. All CD3G-deficient patients showed autoimmunity, more severe in two. Patients aged 2 to 39 years had fewer naive T cells. These data are taken from a study of regulatory T cells. Findings of the study overall: Control CD8+ cells showed a nonsignificant trend toward higher Shannon entropy than patient CD8+ cells. Skewed V and J usage and few unique V-J pairs marked patient repertoires, most in Tregs.

Amplification used 52 TRBV primers and 13 TRBJ primers. The table came from immunoSEQ multiplex PCR; TCRdb's copy has only in-frame clones and leaves some out. Of 4,500 to 7,000 clones in the sample, approximately 80% are singletons; the top ten hold 31%. Sequencing input: CD8+ T cells sorted from blood. This chain uses TRBV19 with TRBJ2-7; the D call may be TRBD1 or TRBD2 (5 bases each). The sequence was collected from a child aged 5 to 17 with CD3G deficiency. CDR3 region: CASSPRGGDGEQYF. The CDR3 coding sequence is TGTGCCAGTAGTCCCCGTGGGGGTGACGGCGAGCAGTACTTC.